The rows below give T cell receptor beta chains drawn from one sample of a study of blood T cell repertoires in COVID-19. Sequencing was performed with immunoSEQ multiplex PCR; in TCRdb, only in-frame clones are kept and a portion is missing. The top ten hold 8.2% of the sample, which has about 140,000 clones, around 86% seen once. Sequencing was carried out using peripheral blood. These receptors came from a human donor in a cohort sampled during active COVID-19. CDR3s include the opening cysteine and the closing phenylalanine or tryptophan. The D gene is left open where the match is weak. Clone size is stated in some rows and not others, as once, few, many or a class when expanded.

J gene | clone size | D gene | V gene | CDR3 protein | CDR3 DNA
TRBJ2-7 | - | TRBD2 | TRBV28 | CASSFPLAGDYEQYF | TGTGCCAGCAGTTTCCCTCTAGCGGGAGATTACGAGCAGTACTTC
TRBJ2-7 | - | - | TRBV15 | CATSSTGSAYEQYF | TGTGCCACCAGCAGTACAGGGAGCGCCTACGAGCAGTACTTC
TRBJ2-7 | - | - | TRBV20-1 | CSAPRGVEQYF | TGCAGTGCTCCCAGGGGGGTCGAGCAGTACTTC
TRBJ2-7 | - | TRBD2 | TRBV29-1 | CSVEGGGKVYEQYF | TGCAGCGTTGAAGGGGGGGGGAAGGTCTACGAACAGTACTTC
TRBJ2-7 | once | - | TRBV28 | CASSGWEQYF | TGTGCCAGCAGCGGGTGGGAGCAGTACTTC
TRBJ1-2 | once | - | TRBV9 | CASSGKDRANYGYTF | TGTGCCAGCAGCGGAAAGGACAGAGCAAACTATGGCTACACCTTC
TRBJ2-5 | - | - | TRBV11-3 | CASSLARGETQYF | TGTGCCAGCAGCTTAGCTCGGGGAGAGACCCAGTACTTC
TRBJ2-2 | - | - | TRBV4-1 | CASRRSYGGGELFF | TGCGCCAGCAGACGCTCCTATGGAGGCGGGGAGCTGTTTTTT
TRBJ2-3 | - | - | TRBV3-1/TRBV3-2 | CASSQGDRALQQYF | TGTGCCAGCAGCCAAGGTGACAGAGCCCTCCAGCAGTATTTT
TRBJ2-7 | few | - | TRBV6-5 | CATRGRETYEQYF | TGTGCCACCCGGGGCCGGGAGACCTACGAGCAGTACTTC
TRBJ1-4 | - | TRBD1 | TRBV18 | CASSPPAGDRKLFF | TGTGCCAGCTCACCACCGGCAGGGGACAGAAAACTGTTTTTT
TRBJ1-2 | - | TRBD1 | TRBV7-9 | CASSFGDREFYGYTF | TGTGCCAGCAGCTTCGGAGACAGGGAATTCTATGGCTACACCTTC
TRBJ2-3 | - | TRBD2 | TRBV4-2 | CASSQDRTSRDTQYF | TGTGCCAGCAGCCAAGATCGGACTAGCAGGGATACGCAGTATTTT
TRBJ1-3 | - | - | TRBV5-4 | CASSAGGLRAGNTIYF | TGTGCCAGCAGCGCCGGGGGGCTGCGCGCTGGAAACACCATATATTTT
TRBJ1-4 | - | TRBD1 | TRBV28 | CASSQTGWTNEKLFF | TGTGCCAGCAGTCAGACAGGGTGGACTAATGAAAAACTGTTTTTT
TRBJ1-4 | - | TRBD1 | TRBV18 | CASSPGQGATTNEKLFF | TGTGCCAGCTCACCAGGCCAGGGGGCGACAACTAATGAAAAACTGTTTTTT
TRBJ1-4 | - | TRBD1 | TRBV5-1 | CASSRGLNEKLFF | TGCGCCAGCAGCAGGGGGCTGAACGAAAAACTGTTTTTT
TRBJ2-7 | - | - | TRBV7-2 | CASSSGDPQGKSYEQYF | TGTGCCAGCAGCTCAGGCGACCCACAGGGAAAATCCTACGAGCAGTACTTC
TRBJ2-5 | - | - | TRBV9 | CASSPQLREKGETQYF | TGTGCCAGCAGCCCCCAGTTGAGGGAGAAAGGAGAGACCCAGTACTTC
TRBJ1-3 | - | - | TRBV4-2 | CASSQWTAANSGNTIYF | TGTGCCAGCAGCCAATGGACAGCAGCAAACTCTGGAAACACCATATATTTT
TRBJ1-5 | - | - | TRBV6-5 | CASRGTGNDQPQHF | TGTGCCAGCAGAGGAACAGGGAATGATCAGCCCCAGCATTTT
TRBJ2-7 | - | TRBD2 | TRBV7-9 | CASSGLAGGPDEQYF | TGTGCCAGCAGCGGACTAGCGGGAGGGCCGGACGAGCAGTACTTC
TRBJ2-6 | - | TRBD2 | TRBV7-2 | CASSYQAGSGANVLTF | TGTGCCAGCAGCTATCAAGCGGGATCTGGGGCCAACGTCCTGACTTTC
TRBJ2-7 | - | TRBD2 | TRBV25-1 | CATSGSPSYEQYF | TGTGCCACCAGCGGGAGCCCATCCTACGAGCAGTACTTC
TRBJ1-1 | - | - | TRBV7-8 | CASSSVQGPNTEAFF | TGTGCCAGCAGCTCAGTACAGGGACCGAACACTGAAGCTTTCTTT
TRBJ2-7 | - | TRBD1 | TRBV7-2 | CASSRTGVEQYF | TGTGCCAGCAGCCGGACAGGGGTCGAGCAGTACTTC